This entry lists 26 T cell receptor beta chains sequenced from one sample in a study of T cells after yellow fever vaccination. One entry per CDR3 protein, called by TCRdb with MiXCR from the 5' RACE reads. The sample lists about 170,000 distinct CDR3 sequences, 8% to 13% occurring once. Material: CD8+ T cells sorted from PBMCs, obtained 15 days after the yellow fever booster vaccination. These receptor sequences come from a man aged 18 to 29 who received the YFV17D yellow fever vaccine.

CDR3 residues: CASSQGAPTGELFF. In DNA form, the CDR3 reads TGTGCCAGTAGCCAGGGGGCGCCCACCGGGGAGCTGTTTTTT. V and J are TRBV19 and TRBJ2-2; 8 nucleotides agree with TRBD1. Germline V gives CDR1 LNHDA, CDR2 SQIVND (reference sequence). CDR3 length: 14 amino acids. V was pared by 6 bases and J by 4 bases, with 4 bases of the junction left unmatched.

CDR3 DNA: TGTGCCAGCAGCCCCTGGGACAGGGCAGAAGCTTTCTTT. Its protein is CASSPWDRAEAFF. This chain links TRBV12-3 or TRBV12-4 with TRBJ1-1, with 9 positions matching TRBD1. J was trimmed by 8 bases and V by 6 bases; bases with no gene match: 7. This CDR3 comprises 13 residues.

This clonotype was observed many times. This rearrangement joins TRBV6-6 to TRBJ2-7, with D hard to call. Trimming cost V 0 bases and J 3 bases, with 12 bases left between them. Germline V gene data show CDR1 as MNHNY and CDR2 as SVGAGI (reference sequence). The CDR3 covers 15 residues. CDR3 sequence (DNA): TGTGCCAGCAGTTACTCCTCAGCTATTAACTACGAGCAGTACTTC. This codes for CASSYSSAINYEQYF.

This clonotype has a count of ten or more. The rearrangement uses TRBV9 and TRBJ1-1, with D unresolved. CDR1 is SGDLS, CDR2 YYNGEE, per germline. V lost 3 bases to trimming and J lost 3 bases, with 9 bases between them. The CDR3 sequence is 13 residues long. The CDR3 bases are TGTGCCAGCAGCGACAGAAGGGACACTGAAGCTTTCTTT. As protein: CASSDRRDTEAFF.

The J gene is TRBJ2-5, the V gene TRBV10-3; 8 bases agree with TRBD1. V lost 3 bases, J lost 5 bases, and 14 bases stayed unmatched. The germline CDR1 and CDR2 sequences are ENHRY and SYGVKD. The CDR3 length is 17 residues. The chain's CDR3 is CAISDGPGQAGGETQYF. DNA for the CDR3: TGTGCCATCAGTGACGGCCCGGGACAGGCCGGCGGGGAGACCCAGTACTTC.

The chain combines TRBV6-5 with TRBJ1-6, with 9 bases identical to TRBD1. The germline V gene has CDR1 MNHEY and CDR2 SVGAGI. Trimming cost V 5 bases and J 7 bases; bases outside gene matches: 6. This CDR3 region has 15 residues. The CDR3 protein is CASSIGQGSNSPLHF. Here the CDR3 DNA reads TGTGCCAGCAGTATCGGACAGGGGAGCAATTCACCCCTCCACTTT.

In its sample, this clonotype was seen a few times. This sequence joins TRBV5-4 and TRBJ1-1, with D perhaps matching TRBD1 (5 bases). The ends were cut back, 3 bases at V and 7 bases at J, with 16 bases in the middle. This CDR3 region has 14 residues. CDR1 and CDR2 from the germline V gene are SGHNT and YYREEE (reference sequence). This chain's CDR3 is CASSWWGRTSEAFF. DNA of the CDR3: TGTGCCAGCAGCTGGTGGGGACGGACGAGTGAAGCTTTCTTT.

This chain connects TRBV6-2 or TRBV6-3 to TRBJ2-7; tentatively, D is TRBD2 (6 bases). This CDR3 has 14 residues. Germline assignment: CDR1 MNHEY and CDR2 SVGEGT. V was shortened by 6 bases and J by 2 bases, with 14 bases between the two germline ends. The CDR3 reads CASSPTPGAYEQYF. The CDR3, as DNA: TGTGCCAGCAGCCCGACCCCGGGGGCCTACGAGCAGTACTTC.

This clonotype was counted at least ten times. CDR3 nucleotides: TGCGCCAGCAGTCCGGGGACGTCCGCTGAGCAGTTCTTC. The encoded protein is CASSPGTSAEQFF. This chain links TRBV4-1 with TRBJ2-1, with D possibly called TRBD1 or TRBD2 (5 bases each). V lost 6 bases and J lost 9, with 15 bases in between. Per germline, CDR1 MGHRA and CDR2 YSYEKL. The CDR3 is made up of 13 amino acids.

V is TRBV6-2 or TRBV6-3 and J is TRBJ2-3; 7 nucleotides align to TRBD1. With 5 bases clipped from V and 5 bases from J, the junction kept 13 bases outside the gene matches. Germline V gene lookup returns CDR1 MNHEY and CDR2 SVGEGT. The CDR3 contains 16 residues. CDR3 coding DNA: TGTGCCAGCAGTCAAGGGGACAGCTCCGCCAAAGATACGCAGTATTTT. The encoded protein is CASSQGDSSAKDTQYF.

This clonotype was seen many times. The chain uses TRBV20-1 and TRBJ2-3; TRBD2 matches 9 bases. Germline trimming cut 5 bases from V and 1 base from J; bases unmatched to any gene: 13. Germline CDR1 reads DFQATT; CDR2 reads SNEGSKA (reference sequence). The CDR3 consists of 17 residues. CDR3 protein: CSAGRGDSGGGTDTQYF. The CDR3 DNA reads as TGCAGTGCTGGAAGGGGAGATAGCGGGGGAGGCACAGATACGCAGTATTTT.

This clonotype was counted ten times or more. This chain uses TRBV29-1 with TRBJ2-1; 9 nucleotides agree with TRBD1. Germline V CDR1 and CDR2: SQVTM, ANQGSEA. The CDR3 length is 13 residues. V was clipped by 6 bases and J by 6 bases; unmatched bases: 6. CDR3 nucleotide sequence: TGCAGCGTCCCCGGGACAGGGTTCAATGAGCAGTTCTTC. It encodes CSVPGTGFNEQFF.

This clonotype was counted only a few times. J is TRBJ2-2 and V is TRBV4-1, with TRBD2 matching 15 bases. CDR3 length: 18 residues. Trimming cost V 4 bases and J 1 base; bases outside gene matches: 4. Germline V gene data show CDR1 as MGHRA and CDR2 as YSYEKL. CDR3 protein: CASSPQGLAGGNTGELFF. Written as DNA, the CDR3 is TGCGCCAGCAGCCCACAGGGACTAGCGGGGGGGAACACCGGGGAGCTGTTTTTT.

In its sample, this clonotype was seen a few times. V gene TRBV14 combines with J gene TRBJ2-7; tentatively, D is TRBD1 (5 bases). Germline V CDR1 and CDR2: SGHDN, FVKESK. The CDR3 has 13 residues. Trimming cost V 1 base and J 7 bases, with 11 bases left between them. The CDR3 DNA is TGTGCCAGCAGCCAAGGACAGTCAAGGGAGCAGTACTTC. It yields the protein CASSQGQSREQYF. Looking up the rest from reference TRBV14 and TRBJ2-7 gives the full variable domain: EAGVTQFPSHSVIEKGQTVTLRCDPISGHDNLYWYRRVMGKEIKFLLHFVKESKQDESGMPNNRFLAERTGGTYSTLKVQPAELEDSGVYFCASSQGQSREQYFGPGTRLTVT.

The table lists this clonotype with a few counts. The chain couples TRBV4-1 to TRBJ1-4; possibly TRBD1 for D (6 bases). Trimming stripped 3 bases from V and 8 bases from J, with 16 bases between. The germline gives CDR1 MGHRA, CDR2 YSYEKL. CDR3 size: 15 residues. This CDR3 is CASSQPADSHEKLFF. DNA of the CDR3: TGCGCCAGCAGCCAGCCGGCGGACAGTCACGAAAAACTGTTTTTT.

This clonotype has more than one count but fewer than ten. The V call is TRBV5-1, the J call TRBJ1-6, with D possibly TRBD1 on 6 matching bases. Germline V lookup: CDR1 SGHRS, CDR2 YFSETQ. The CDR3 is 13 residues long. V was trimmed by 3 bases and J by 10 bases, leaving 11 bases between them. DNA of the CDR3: TGCGCCAGCAGCTCGACAGGAGGGTCACCCCTCCACTTT. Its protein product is CASSSTGGSPLHF.

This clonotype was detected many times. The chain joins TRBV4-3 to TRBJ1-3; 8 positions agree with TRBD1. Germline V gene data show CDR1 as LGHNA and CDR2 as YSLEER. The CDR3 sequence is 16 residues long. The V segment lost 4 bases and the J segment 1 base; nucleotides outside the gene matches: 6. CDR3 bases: TGCGCCAGCAGCCGTAGGGGACAGGCATCTGGAAACACCATATATTTT. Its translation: CASSRRGQASGNTIYF.

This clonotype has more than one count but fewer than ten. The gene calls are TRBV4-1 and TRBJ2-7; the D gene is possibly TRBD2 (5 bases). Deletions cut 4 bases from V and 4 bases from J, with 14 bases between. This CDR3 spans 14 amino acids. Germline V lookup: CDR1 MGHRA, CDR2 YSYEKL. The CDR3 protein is CASSLTIGSYEQYF. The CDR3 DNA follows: TGCGCCAGCAGCCTCACGATTGGGAGTTACGAGCAGTACTTC.

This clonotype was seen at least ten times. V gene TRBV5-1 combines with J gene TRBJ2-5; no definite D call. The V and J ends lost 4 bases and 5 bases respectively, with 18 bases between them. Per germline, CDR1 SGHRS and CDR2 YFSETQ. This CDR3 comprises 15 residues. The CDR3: CASSPRFPGWETQYF. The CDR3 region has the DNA TGCGCCAGCAGCCCCCGTTTCCCAGGCTGGGAGACCCAGTACTTC.

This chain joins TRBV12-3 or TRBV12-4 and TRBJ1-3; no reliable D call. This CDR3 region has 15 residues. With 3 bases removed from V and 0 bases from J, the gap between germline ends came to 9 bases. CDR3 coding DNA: TGTGCCAGCAGTTTCCAGGTGCCCTCTGGAAACACCATATATTTT. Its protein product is CASSFQVPSGNTIYF.

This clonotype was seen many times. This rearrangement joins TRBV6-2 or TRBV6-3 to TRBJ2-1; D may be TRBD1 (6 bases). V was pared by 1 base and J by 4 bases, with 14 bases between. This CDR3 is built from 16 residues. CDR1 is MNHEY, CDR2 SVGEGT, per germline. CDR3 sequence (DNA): TGTGCCAGCAGTTACTGGTCTGGGACAAAGTACAATGAGCAGTTCTTC. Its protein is CASSYWSGTKYNEQFF.

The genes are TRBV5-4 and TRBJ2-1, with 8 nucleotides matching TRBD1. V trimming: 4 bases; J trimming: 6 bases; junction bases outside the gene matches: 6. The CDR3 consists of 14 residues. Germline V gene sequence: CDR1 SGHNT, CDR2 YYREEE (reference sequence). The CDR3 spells CASSTGTGLNEQFF. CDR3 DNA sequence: TGTGCCAGCAGCACGGGGACAGGACTCAATGAGCAGTTCTTC. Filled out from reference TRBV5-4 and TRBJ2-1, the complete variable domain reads ETGVTQSPTHLIKTRGQQVTLRCSSQSGHNTVSWYQQALGQGPQFIFQYYREEENGRGNFPPRFSGLQFPNYSSELNVNALELDDSALYLCASSTGTGLNEQFFGPGTRLTVL.

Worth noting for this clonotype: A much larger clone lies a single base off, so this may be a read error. DNA for the CDR3: TGCGCCAGCAGCCTAGTACCTGGAGGGGACGGGGCCAACGTCCTGACTTTC. Protein product: CASSLVPGGDGANVLTF. The chain couples TRBV4-3 to TRBJ2-6, with D possibly TRBD2 on 6 matching bases. Trimming cost V 4 bases and J 4 bases, with 17 bases left between them. Germline V gene data show CDR1 as LGHNA and CDR2 as YSLEER. This CDR3 spans 17 amino acids.

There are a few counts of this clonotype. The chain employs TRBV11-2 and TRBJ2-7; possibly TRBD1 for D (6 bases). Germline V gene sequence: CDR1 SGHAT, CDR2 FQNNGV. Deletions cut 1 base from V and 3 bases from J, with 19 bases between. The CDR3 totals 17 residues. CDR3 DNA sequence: TGTGCCAGCAGCTTAGCCTCCCGCCAGGGGACATTCTACGAGCAGTACTTC. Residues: CASSLASRQGTFYEQYF.

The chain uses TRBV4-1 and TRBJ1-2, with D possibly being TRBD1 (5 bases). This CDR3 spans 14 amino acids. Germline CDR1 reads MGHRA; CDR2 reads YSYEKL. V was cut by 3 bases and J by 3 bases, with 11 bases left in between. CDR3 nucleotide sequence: TGCGCCAGCAGCCAGGCCGACAGCCACTATGGCTACACCTTC. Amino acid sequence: CASSQADSHYGYTF.

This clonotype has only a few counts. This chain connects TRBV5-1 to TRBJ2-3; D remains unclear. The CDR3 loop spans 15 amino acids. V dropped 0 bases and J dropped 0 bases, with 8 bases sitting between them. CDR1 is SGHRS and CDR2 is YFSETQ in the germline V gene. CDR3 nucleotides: TGCGCCAGCAGCTTGGGGACGAAGAGCACAGATACGCAGTATTTT. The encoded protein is CASSLGTKSTDTQYF.